This TCR beta chain was captured in a study of cytomegalovirus exposure and HLA in healthy donors. Background on the study: Prior work identified under 130 million unique TCR beta sequences in 150 million to 200 million T cells. There were some 81 million unique TCRs (from HLA-typed donors) in an early data release.

Primers: 60 Vbeta forward and 13 Jbeta reverse. Sequencing was performed with immunoSEQ multiplex PCR; in TCRdb, only in-frame clones are kept and a portion is missing. The sample holds approximately 200,000 clones, nearly 80% seen once. J was trimmed by 3 bases and V by 8 bases; bases with no gene match: 4. The CDR3 extends over 14 amino acids. Germline V gives CDR1 MNHNS, CDR2 SASEGT. Turning to this clone: Its target is not known.

Study conclusions and caveats: In a later analysis, at a false discovery rate of 0.05, 16,951 TCR beta sequences matched HLA alleles. In an earlier analysis, productive rearrangement rates for most beta V segments clustered near 87% or 30%.

Sequenced input: PBMCs. This receptor was identified in a woman aged 30 to 39 in good health and CMV-seropositive. The rearrangement uses TRBV6-1 and TRBJ2-2; TRBD2 agrees at 9 bases. The CDR3 is CASCSGGDTGELFF. CDR3 coding DNA: TGTGCCAGCTGTAGCGGGGGTGACACCGGGGAGCTGTTTTTT.